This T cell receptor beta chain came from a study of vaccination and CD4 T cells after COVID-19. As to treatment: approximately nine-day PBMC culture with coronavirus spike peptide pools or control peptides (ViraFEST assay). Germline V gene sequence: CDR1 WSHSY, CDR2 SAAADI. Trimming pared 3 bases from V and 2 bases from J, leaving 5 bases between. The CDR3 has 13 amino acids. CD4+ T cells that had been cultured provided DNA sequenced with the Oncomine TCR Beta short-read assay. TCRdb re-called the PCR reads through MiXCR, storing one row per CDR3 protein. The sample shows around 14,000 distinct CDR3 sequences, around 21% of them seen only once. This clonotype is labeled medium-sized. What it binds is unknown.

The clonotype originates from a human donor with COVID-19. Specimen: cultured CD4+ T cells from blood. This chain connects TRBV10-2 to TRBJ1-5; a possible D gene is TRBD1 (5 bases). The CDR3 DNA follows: TGCGCCAGCAGTGACAGGGGCAATCAGCCCCAGCATTTT. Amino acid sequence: CASSDRGNQPQHF.